What follows describes a single T cell receptor beta chain. Method: immunoSEQ multiplex PCR; TCRdb's copy keeps in-frame clones and lacks some. The table includes just over 2,000,000 clones, over 85% detected once. The sample is drawn from a study of shared clonotypes between healthy human individuals. In the study overall: CD4 naive cells filled three plates per donor, CD4 memory three, CD8 naive two and CD8 memory one.

The CDR3 sequence is 14 residues long. Germline V lookup: CDR1 SNHLY, CDR2 FYNNEI. V shed 0 bases, J shed 6 bases, and the junction held 3 bases outside the gene matches. Positive CCR7 selection of CD45RO-negative cells yielded the naive CD8 cells, and terminally differentiated effector memory CD45RA+ cells were excluded. The chain couples TRBV2 to TRBJ1-1; 8 nucleotides line up with TRBD1. The TCR comes from a man between 18 and 29 years old in good health. The specimen was naive CD8+ T cells sorted from blood. CDR3 residues: CASSEARGRSEAFF. For the CDR3, the DNA is TGTGCCAGCAGTGAAGCCAGGGGGCGATCTGAAGCTTTCTTT.